Each of the 20 T cell receptor beta chains below was sequenced from the same sample in a study of CD8 T cells in ankylosing spondylitis. MiXCR, applied by TCRdb to the 5' RACE reads, yields one record per CDR3 protein. This table holds around 130,000 distinct CDR3 sequences, about a tenth found once. The sequencing sample was made of blood, either unsorted or a sorted T cell fraction (not recorded which). Source of these receptors: a male donor with ankylosing spondylitis or in good health (not recorded which).

This clonotype occurred a few times. The chain recombines TRBV7-6 with TRBJ2-7, with TRBD1 as a possible D gene (6 bases). CDR1 and CDR2 from the germline V gene are SGHVS and FNYEAQ. V lost 4 bases to trimming and J lost 3 bases, with 22 bases between them. The CDR3 length is 17 residues. The CDR3 region is CASSSSGVGTNLYEQYF. The CDR3 coding sequence is TGTGCCAGCAGCTCAAGTGGGGTGGGGACAAACCTCTACGAGCAGTACTTC.

Ten or more counts support this clonotype. This chain connects TRBV6-2 or TRBV6-3 to TRBJ2-1, with D hard to call. V lost 8 bases to trimming and J lost 13 bases, with 15 bases between them. CDR1 MNHEY and CDR2 SVGEGT come from the germline V gene. This CDR3 region has 11 residues. CDR3 in amino acids: CASGFGWRQFF. DNA of the CDR3: TGTGCCAGCGGCTTCGGCTGGCGCCAGTTCTTC.

This clonotype was detected ten times or more. The V call is TRBV29-1, the J call TRBJ2-6; either TRBD1 or TRBD2 may fit D (6 bases each). There are 14 residues in the CDR3. Trimming pared 8 bases from V and 2 bases from J, leaving 13 bases between. Germline V lookup: CDR1 SQVTM, CDR2 ANQGSEA. The CDR3 sequence is CSSLGGPGANVLTF. CDR3 DNA sequence: TGCAGCTCCCTGGGGGGCCCTGGGGCCAACGTCCTGACTTTC.

This clonotype occurred many times. This chain uses TRBV20-1 with TRBJ2-3; TRBD1 aligns across 7 bases. The CDR3 consists of 16 residues. V trimming: 6 bases; J trimming: 3 bases; junction bases outside the gene matches: 15. In germline, CDR1 is DFQATT, CDR2 SNEGSKA (reference sequence). CDR3 nucleotide sequence: TGCAGTGCCCTAGCCCGGGACAGTGCACGGACAGATACGCAGTATTTT. This codes for CSALARDSARTDTQYF.

This clonotype was picked up many times. CDR3 sequence: CASSPRTEETQYF. Written as DNA, the CDR3 is TGCGCCAGCAGCCCGCGGACAGAAGAGACCCAGTACTTC. This chain uses TRBV5-1 with TRBJ2-5, with D perhaps TRBD1 (6 bases). V was clipped by 4 bases and J by 3 bases, with 10 bases between them. Germline loops: CDR1 SGHRS, CDR2 YFSETQ. The CDR3 runs 13 residues.

This clonotype came up many times. This chain links TRBV5-1 with TRBJ2-3; D ambiguous. The V end was cut by 5 bases, the J end by 1 base, with 8 bases between. From germline, CDR1 is SGHRS and CDR2 YFSETQ. This CDR3 comprises 13 residues. The CDR3 nucleotides read TGCGCCAGCAGTTTCCTGGGCACAGATACGCAGTATTTT. This encodes CASSFLGTDTQYF.

This clonotype has ten or more counts. This chain uses TRBV3-1 with TRBJ2-5; D unresolved. This CDR3 has 13 amino acids. Germline V gene data show CDR1 as LGHDT and CDR2 as YNNKEL (reference sequence). The ends were cut back, 3 bases at V and 4 bases at J, with 9 bases in the middle. As DNA, the CDR3 is TGTGCCAGCAGCCACCATACGACAGAGACCCAGTACTTC. It yields the protein CASSHHTTETQYF.

This clonotype was seen ten or more times. The chain has TRBV4-1 and TRBJ2-5, with 8 bases identical to TRBD2. V lost 0 bases and J lost 9; bases outside the gene matches: 15. Looked up from germline, CDR1 is MGHRA and CDR2 is YSYEKL. This CDR3 spans 17 amino acids. The CDR3 protein is CASSQERGGTSSIPQYF. Written as DNA, the CDR3 is TGCGCCAGCAGCCAAGAACGGGGCGGGACTAGTTCGATCCCCCAGTACTTC.

There are many counts of this clonotype. This chain joins TRBV20-1 and TRBJ2-2; TRBD2 aligns across 7 bases. The CDR3 totals 13 residues. Germline lookup yields CDR1 DFQATT and CDR2 SNEGSKA (reference sequence). The J segment lost 7 bases and the V segment lost 8 bases, leaving 10 bases of the junction unmatched. In DNA form, the CDR3 reads TGCAGTACCCCGGGACTACGGGGCGGGGAGCTGTTTTTT. Translated: CSTPGLRGGELFF.

This clonotype has a handful of counts. The chain uses TRBV5-1 and TRBJ1-1; D remains ambiguous. In germline, CDR1 is SGHRS, CDR2 YFSETQ. This CDR3 has 14 amino acids. V lost 0 bases, J lost 4 bases, and 10 bases lay in between. The CDR3 DNA is TGCGCCAGCAGCTTGGAGTCGACAATCACTGAAGCTTTCTTT. It translates to CASSLESTITEAFF.

This clonotype was recorded at least ten times. The chain combines TRBV5-8 with TRBJ2-1; 10 nucleotides align to TRBD2. CDR3 length: 16 residues. Germline loops: CDR1 SGHTS, CDR2 YDEGEE. With V trimmed by 3 bases and J by 3 bases, 6 bases remained unmatched. The CDR3 is CASSSLAGGLYNEQFF. The CDR3, as DNA: TGTGCCAGCAGCTCTTTAGCGGGAGGTCTCTACAATGAGCAGTTCTTC.

Ten or more counts support this clonotype. The J gene is TRBJ2-2, the V gene TRBV5-1; the D gene is possibly TRBD2 (6 bases). Germline V gene lookup returns CDR1 SGHRS and CDR2 YFSETQ. The CDR3 is 14 amino acids. The germline V and J ends were trimmed by 3 bases and 4 bases, with 10 bases remaining between them. The CDR3 region is CASSSLTSTGELFF. DNA for the CDR3: TGCGCCAGCAGCTCCTTGACTAGCACCGGGGAGCTGTTTTTT. Supplemented by reference TRBV5-1 and TRBJ2-2, the full variable domain reads KAGVTQTPRYLIKTRGQQVTLSCSPISGHRSVSWYQQTPGQGLQFLFEYFSETQRNKGNFPGRFSGRQFSNSRSEMNVSTLELGDSALYLCASSSLTSTGELFFGEGSRLTVL.

This chain uses TRBV5-6 with TRBJ2-5; D gene ambiguous. The CDR3 is 14 residues long. The V end lost 3 bases, the J end lost 1 base, and 10 bases lay between the germline ends. The germline CDR1 and CDR2 sequences are SGHDT and YYEEEE. The DNA of the CDR3 is TGTGCCAGCAGCTACGGACGTGGCCAAGAGACCCAGTACTTC. Amino acids: CASSYGRGQETQYF.

J is TRBJ2-2 and V is TRBV20-1; 7 bases agree with TRBD2. Losses at the gene ends were 0 bases for V and 1 base for J; bases not matched to a gene: 5. The CDR3 has 16 amino acids. Per the germline V gene, CDR1 is DFQATT and CDR2 is SNEGSKA (reference sequence). The CDR3 protein is CSARDLTGGNTGELFF. For the CDR3, the DNA is TGCAGTGCTAGAGATTTGACGGGAGGGAACACCGGGGAGCTGTTTTTT.

This clonotype was seen repeatedly, ten times or more. The V call is TRBV29-1, the J call TRBJ2-5; 9 bases fit TRBD2. The CDR3 spans 14 residues. CDR1 and CDR2 (germline): SQVTM, ANQGSEA. Trimming at V came to 0 bases and at J to 9 bases, leaving 8 bases not matched to a gene. This chain's CDR3 is CSVEEAPSGMPQYF. CDR3 DNA: TGCAGCGTTGAAGAGGCGCCTAGCGGGATGCCCCAGTACTTC.

This clonotype has ten or more counts. The gene calls are TRBV20-1 and TRBJ2-7, with 12 bases identical to TRBD2. The ends lost 6 bases at V and 3 bases at J; junction bases unmatched: 6. Germline-derived CDR1 and CDR2 are DFQATT and SNEGSKA (reference sequence). The CDR3 extends over 14 amino acids. The CDR3 spells CSAARLAGVYEQYF. As DNA, the CDR3 is TGCAGTGCCGCTCGACTAGCGGGAGTCTACGAGCAGTACTTC.

This clonotype was detected only a few times. The chain has TRBV19 and TRBJ2-4, with D tentatively TRBD1 (5 bases). This CDR3 has 14 amino acids. Germline lookup yields CDR1 LNHDA and CDR2 SQIVND (reference sequence). Trimming removed 6 bases from V and 6 bases from J, with 15 bases in between. This chain's CDR3 is CASRPQGFGNIQYF. The CDR3 region has the DNA TGTGCCAGTAGACCCCAGGGTTTCGGAAACATTCAGTACTTC.

Ten or more counts support this clonotype. The J gene is TRBJ2-1, the V gene TRBV2; 13 bases are a match to TRBD2. This CDR3 has 15 amino acids. Germline loops: CDR1 SNHLY, CDR2 FYNNEI. With 4 bases clipped from V and 10 bases from J, the junction kept 7 bases outside the gene matches. CDR3 in amino acids: CASSVRLAGGHEQFF. In DNA, the CDR3 is TGTGCCAGCAGTGTCCGACTAGCGGGAGGACACGAGCAGTTCTTC.

This clonotype was detected a few times. This chain joins TRBV5-6 and TRBJ1-6, with 8 bases that match TRBD1. The ends lost 4 bases at V and 3 bases at J; junction bases unmatched: 6. The germline V gene has CDR1 SGHDT and CDR2 YYEEEE. This CDR3 is 16 amino acids long. The chain's CDR3 is CASSETGAGYNSPLHF. The CDR3 nucleotides read TGTGCCAGCAGCGAGACAGGGGCGGGCTATAATTCACCCCTCCACTTT.

This clonotype has at least ten counts. The chain joins TRBV5-1 to TRBJ1-3; D is uncertain. This CDR3 is 15 amino acids long. Germline CDR1 is SGHRS and CDR2 is YFSETQ. Trimming shortened V by 4 bases and J by 1 base, and 12 bases separated the two germline ends. DNA for the CDR3: TGCGCCAGCAGCCTACGTTCGGGGTCTGGAAACACCATATATTTT. Translated: CASSLRSGSGNTIYF. The complete variable domain, with remaining parts taken from reference TRBV5-1 and TRBJ1-3, reads KAGVTQTPRYLIKTRGQQVTLSCSPISGHRSVSWYQQTPGQGLQFLFEYFSETQRNKGNFPGRFSGRQFSNSRSEMNVSTLELGDSALYLCASSLRSGSGNTIYFGEGSWLTVV.